The rows below give T cell receptor beta chains drawn from one sample of a study of blood T cell repertoires in COVID-19. Clones were sequenced by immunoSEQ multiplex PCR, and TCRdb holds only the in-frame ones, with some missing. The top ten clones hold around 6% of a sample with under 250,000 clones, over 80% of them seen once. The sequenced sample was peripheral blood. All receptors come from a human donor in a cohort sampled during active COVID-19. CDR3s leave out the opening cysteine and the closing phenylalanine or tryptophan.

j_gene | v_gene | CDR3aa
TRBJ1-1 | TRBV30 | AWGDRPNTEAF
TRBJ1-2 | TRBV5-8 | ASTRDSVYGYT
TRBJ2-2 | TRBV7-7 | ASRASVVNTGELF
TRBJ2-5 | TRBV11-2 | ASSYGTSGGAETQY
TRBJ1-3 | TRBV29-1 | SVGLEISGNTIY
TRBJ1-1 | TRBV19 | ASSKGTDTEAF
TRBJ1-3 | TRBV11-2 | ASSPGGGDTIY
TRBJ2-7 | TRBV28 | ASSLGQFYEQY
TRBJ2-1 | TRBV12-3/TRBV12-4 | ASSPRDEQF
TRBJ2-1 | TRBV5-1 | ASNNDGGSSYNEQF
TRBJ1-6 | TRBV9 | ASSPGPSGSPLH
TRBJ2-3 | TRBV19 | ASSRLTSGRKTDTQY
TRBJ1-2 | TRBV18 | ASSPRTGDGYT
TRBJ2-7 | TRBV4-2 | ASSQDGTENFYEQY
TRBJ2-5 | TRBV6-1 | ASSGLAGETAETQY
TRBJ2-1 | TRBV2 | ASTLAGGIYEQF
TRBJ1-4 | TRBV12-5 | ASATRTEVNEKLF
TRBJ2-7 | TRBV19 | ASSISRGGILYEQY